Following are 15 T cell receptor beta chains from one sample sequenced in a study of blood T cells in healthy people across ages. Sample-barcoded 5' priming and a J-beta primer mix drove a second PCR of about 7 to 12 cycles. TCRdb itself ran the 5' RACE reads through MiXCR, one entry per CDR3 protein. Among around 990,000 distinct CDR3 sequences, approximately 38% were seen once, and the ten largest hold around 13%. Source material: blood. The receptor source for this set is a man younger than 30 in good health.

The CDR3 nucleotides read TGTGCCAGCAGCTTCAACCTGGACAGGCTGAGCACAGATACGCAGTATTTT. This translates into CASSFNLDRLSTDTQYF. V gene TRBV5-6 combines with J gene TRBJ2-3; the match to TRBD1 covers 7 bases. The CDR3 has 17 amino acids. V lost 2 bases to trimming and J lost 0 bases; unmatched junction nucleotides: 9. CDR1 and CDR2 from the germline V gene are SGHDT and YYEEEE.

The chain is built from TRBV7-9 and TRBJ1-1, with D possibly being TRBD1 (5 bases). Deletions cut 6 bases from V and 5 bases from J, with 16 bases between. Germline CDR1 and CDR2: SEHNR and FQNEAQ (reference sequence). The CDR3 has 14 amino acids. This chain's CDR3 is CASRREGRGTEAFF. The CDR3 nucleotides read TGTGCCAGCAGGCGGGAGGGGAGAGGAACTGAAGCTTTCTTT. Full variable domain (remainder filled in from reference TRBV7-9 and TRBJ1-1): DTGVSQNPRHKITKRGQNVTFRCDPISEHNRLYWYRQTLGQGPEFLTYFQNEAQLEKSRLLSDRFSAERPKGSFSTLEIQRTEQGDSAMYLCASRREGRGTEAFFGQGTRLTVV.

V usage is TRBV7-2 and J usage is TRBJ1-1; TRBD1 might be the D (6 bases). V dropped 5 bases and J dropped 3 bases, with 13 bases sitting between them. The CDR3 is 14 residues long. Germline V gives CDR1 SGHTA, CDR2 FQGNSA. The chain's CDR3 is CASSLTSGDTEAFF. The CDR3 nucleotides are TGTGCCAGCAGCCTAACATCAGGGGACACTGAAGCTTTCTTT.

This clonotype was counted many times. The CDR3 DNA follows: TGCAGCGTTGAAGATCTGAGCGGCAGCACAGATACGCAGTATTTT. This codes for CSVEDLSGSTDTQYF. The V call is TRBV29-1, the J call TRBJ2-3, with a tentative D call TRBD2 (5 bases). V lost 0 bases and J lost 0, with 10 bases in between. CDR1 and CDR2 (germline): SQVTM, ANQGSEA. This CDR3 is 15 amino acids long.

CDR3 region: CASSFDMYEQYF. Written as DNA, the CDR3 is TGTGCCAGCAGCTTTGACATGTACGAGCAGTACTTC. The gene calls are TRBV7-8 and TRBJ2-7; unclear D gene. Germline CDR1 is SGHVS and CDR2 is FQNEAQ. This CDR3 comprises 12 residues. Trimming took 3 bases from V and 4 from J, leaving 7 bases between them.

This clonotype occurred a few times. The genes are TRBV3-1 and TRBJ2-1; TRBD2 agrees at 7 bases. Germline V gives CDR1 LGHDT, CDR2 YNNKEL (reference sequence). The CDR3 runs to 15 residues. Trimming at V came to 4 bases and at J to 5 bases, leaving 8 bases not matched to a gene. The chain's CDR3 is CASSRPSGANNEQFF. In nucleotides, the CDR3 is TGTGCCAGCAGCCGCCCGAGCGGGGCGAACAATGAGCAGTTCTTC.

The chain combines TRBV12-3 or TRBV12-4 with TRBJ1-2, with TRBD1 identical over 9 bases. This CDR3 comprises 14 residues. The ends lost 5 bases at V and 4 bases at J; junction bases unmatched: 5. CDR3 coding DNA: TGTGCCAGCAGTGCCCCGGGACAGGGCTATGGCTACACCTTC. Translated: CASSAPGQGYGYTF.

This chain joins TRBV27 and TRBJ2-7; 11 nucleotides agree with TRBD2. The CDR3 totals 15 residues. Germline CDR1 MNHEY, CDR2 SMNVEV (reference sequence). Germline trimming cut 5 bases from V and 1 base from J; bases unmatched to any gene: 4. The DNA for the CDR3 is TGTGCCAGCAGTCCTAGCGGGGGGCCTTCCTACGAGCAGTACTTC. Its protein product is CASSPSGGPSYEQYF.

A few counts support this clonotype. This chain links TRBV29-1 with TRBJ2-1; D remains ambiguous. The CDR3 is made up of 15 amino acids. V was clipped by 2 bases and J by 7 bases, with 18 bases between them. Germline CDR1 SQVTM, CDR2 ANQGSEA. This CDR3 reads CSVERSRHTENEQFF. The CDR3 DNA is TGCAGCGTTGAACGTTCCCGACACACAGAAAATGAGCAGTTCTTC.

This rearrangement joins TRBV2 to TRBJ1-4, with 10 bases that match TRBD1. V was pared by 4 bases and J by 7 bases, with 3 bases of the junction left unmatched. The CDR3 runs 14 residues. CDR1 is SNHLY, CDR2 FYNNEI, per germline. CDR3 bases: TGTGCCAGCAGTGGGGGACAGGGGATTGAAAAACTGTTTTTT. It yields the protein CASSGGQGIEKLFF.

This clonotype was counted ten times or more. The chain carries TRBV2 and TRBJ2-1, with D uncertain. V lost 6 bases, J lost 5 bases, and 5 bases lay in between. Germline-derived CDR1 and CDR2 are SNHLY and FYNNEI. This CDR3 spans 11 amino acids. CDR3 residues: CASSGDNEQFF. CDR3 DNA: TGTGCCAGCAGCGGAGACAATGAGCAGTTCTTC.

J is TRBJ2-3 and V is TRBV13, with 10 bases matching TRBD2. This CDR3 region has 16 residues. Germline V lookup: CDR1 PRHDT, CDR2 FYEKMQ (reference sequence). Unmatched junction bases numbered 9, after V lost 6 bases and J lost 3 bases. The CDR3 sequence: CASRPGLADLTDTQYF. CDR3 nucleotides: TGTGCCAGCAGACCTGGACTAGCGGACTTAACAGATACGCAGTATTTT.

This clonotype was counted ten times or more. The V call is TRBV5-5, the J call TRBJ2-7, with a possible D match to TRBD2 (5 bases). The CDR3 runs to 14 residues. V gave up 0 bases and J gave up 7 bases, with 14 bases separating them. Germline loops: CDR1 SGHKS, CDR2 YYEKEE (reference sequence). Written as DNA, the CDR3 is TGTGCCAGCAGCTTGGAACTAGTCATCAATGAGCAGTACTTC. Protein sequence: CASSLELVINEQYF.

This clonotype was observed a few times. This chain links TRBV5-1 with TRBJ1-4; D possibly corresponds to TRBD1 (5 bases). The CDR3 is made up of 15 amino acids. The V and J ends lost 3 bases and 5 bases respectively, with 14 bases between them. CDR1 is SGHRS, CDR2 YFSETQ, per germline. The CDR3 spells CASSWGWQSNEKLFF. The CDR3 DNA reads as TGCGCCAGCAGCTGGGGGTGGCAATCAAATGAAAAACTGTTTTTT.

This clonotype turned up a few times. The chain employs TRBV6-5 and TRBJ2-6; D is unclear. This CDR3 comprises 15 residues. Trimming removed 2 bases from V and 0 bases from J, with 5 bases in between. Germline values: CDR1 MNHEY, CDR2 SVGAGI. For the CDR3, the DNA is TGTGCCAGCAGTTACGTGAGCTCTGGGGCCAACGTCCTGACTTTC. Amino acid sequence: CASSYVSSGANVLTF.